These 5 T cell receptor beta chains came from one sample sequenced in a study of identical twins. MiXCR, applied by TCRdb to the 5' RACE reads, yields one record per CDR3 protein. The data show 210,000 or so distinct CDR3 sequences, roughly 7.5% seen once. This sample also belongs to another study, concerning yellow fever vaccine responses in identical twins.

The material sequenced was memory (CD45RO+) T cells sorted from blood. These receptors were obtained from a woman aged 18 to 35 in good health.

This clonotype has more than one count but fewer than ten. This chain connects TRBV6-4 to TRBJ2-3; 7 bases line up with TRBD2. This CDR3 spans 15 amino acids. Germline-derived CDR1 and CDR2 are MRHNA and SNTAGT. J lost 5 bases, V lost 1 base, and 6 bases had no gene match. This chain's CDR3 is CASSDFAGAGDTQYF. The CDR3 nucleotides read TGTGCCAGCAGTGACTTTGCGGGAGCTGGAGATACGCAGTATTTT.

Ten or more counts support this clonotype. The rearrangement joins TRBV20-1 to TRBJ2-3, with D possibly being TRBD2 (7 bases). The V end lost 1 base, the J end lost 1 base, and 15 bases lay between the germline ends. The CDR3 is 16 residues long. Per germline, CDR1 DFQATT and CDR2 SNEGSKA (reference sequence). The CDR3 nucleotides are TGCAGTGCTAGAGTTGGTATGGGGGGGCGCACAGATACGCAGTATTTT. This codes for CSARVGMGGRTDTQYF.

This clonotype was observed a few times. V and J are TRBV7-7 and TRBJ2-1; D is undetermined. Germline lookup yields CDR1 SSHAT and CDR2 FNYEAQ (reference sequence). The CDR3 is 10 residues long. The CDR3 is CVSDNNEQFF. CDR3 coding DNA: TGTGTCTCTGATAACAATGAGCAGTTCTTC.

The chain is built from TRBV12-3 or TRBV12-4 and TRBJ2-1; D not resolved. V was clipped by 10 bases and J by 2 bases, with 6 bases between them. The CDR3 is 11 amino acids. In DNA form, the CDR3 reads TGTGCCACCCCGGCCTACAATGAGCAGTTCTTC. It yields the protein CATPAYNEQFF.

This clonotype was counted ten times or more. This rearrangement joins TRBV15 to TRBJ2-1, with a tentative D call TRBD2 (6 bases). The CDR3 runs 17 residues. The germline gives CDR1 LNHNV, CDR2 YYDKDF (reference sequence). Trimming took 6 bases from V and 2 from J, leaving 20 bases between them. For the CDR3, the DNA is TGTGCCACCAGAGGACTACAAAGACTCCAAGCCTACAATGAGCAGTTCTTC. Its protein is CATRGLQRLQAYNEQFF.